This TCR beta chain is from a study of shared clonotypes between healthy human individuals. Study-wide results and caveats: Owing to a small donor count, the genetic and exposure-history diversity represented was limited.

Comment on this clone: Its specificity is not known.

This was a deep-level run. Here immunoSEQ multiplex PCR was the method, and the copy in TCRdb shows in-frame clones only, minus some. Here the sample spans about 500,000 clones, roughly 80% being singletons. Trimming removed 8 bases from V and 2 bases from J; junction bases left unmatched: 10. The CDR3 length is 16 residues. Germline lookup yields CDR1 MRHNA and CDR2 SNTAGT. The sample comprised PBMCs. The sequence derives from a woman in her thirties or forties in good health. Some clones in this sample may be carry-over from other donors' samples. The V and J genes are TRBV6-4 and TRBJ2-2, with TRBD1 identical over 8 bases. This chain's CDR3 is CASGDPGQANTGELFF. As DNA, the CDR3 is TGTGCCAGCGGCGATCCGGGACAGGCCAACACCGGGGAGCTGTTTTTT.